Listed below are T cell receptor beta chains from one sample, sequenced in a study of T cells after yellow fever vaccination. MiXCR was run by TCRdb on the 5' RACE reads, yielding one entry per CDR3 protein. The sample lists hundreds of thousands of distinct CDR3 sequences, roughly 14% seen once, with roughly 13% in the top ten. The sample here was PBMCs, taken on the day of the yellow fever booster vaccination. The receptors here all came from a man aged 25 to 45 who received the YFV17D yellow fever vaccine. Each CDR3 is given with its conserved first and last residue. D genes are given only for firm matches. Rows give clone size only sometimes, using once, few, many, or a class for an expanded clone.

D: -
J: TRBJ2-1
V: TRBV11-2
size: few
DNA: TGTGCCAGCAGCTTTGACTTCTCCTACAATGAGCAGTTCTTC
CDR3: CASSFDFSYNEQFF

D: -
J: TRBJ2-6
V: TRBV6-1
size: -
DNA: TGTGCCAGCAGAGGCCGAGGGCATTCTGGGGCCAACGTCCTGACTTTC
CDR3: CASRGRGHSGANVLTF

D: TRBD2
J: TRBJ2-1
V: TRBV20-1
size: -
DNA: TGCAGTGCCTTGGGACTAGCGGGAGCAGGGGAGCAGTTCTTC
CDR3: CSALGLAGAGEQFF

D: TRBD1
J: TRBJ2-1
V: TRBV20-1
size: few
DNA: TGCAGTGCTATGAAGGACAGGGGAGGAAATGAGCAGTTCTTC
CDR3: CSAMKDRGGNEQFF

D: TRBD2
J: TRBJ2-7
V: TRBV5-1
size: many
DNA: TGTGCCAGCAGCTCCGGACTAGCTGGGTACGAGCAGTACTTC
CDR3: CASSSGLAGYEQYF

D: -
J: TRBJ2-7
V: TRBV28
size: -
DNA: TGTGCCAGCAGTTTATTGGCCCGGACCGAGACCGAGCAGTACTTC
CDR3: CASSLLARTETEQYF

D: -
J: TRBJ2-7
V: TRBV28
size: many
DNA: TGTGCCAGCAGTTTTTATAAGGGAAGCTACGAGCAGTACTTC
CDR3: CASSFYKGSYEQYF

D: TRBD1
J: TRBJ2-3
V: TRBV7-2
size: once
DNA: TGTGCCAGCAGGGACCCGACAGGGGCAGCGGATACGCAGTATTTT
CDR3: CASRDPTGAADTQYF

D: TRBD2
J: TRBJ2-7
V: TRBV25-1
size: -
DNA: TGTGCCAGCGGCGCGGGGGTCCCATACGAGCAGTACTTC
CDR3: CASGAGVPYEQYF

D: -
J: TRBJ2-4
V: TRBV7-8
size: few
DNA: TGTGCCAGCACCAGCACAGGCATACTAGCCAAAAACATTCAGTACTTC
CDR3: CASTSTGILAKNIQYF

D: -
J: TRBJ1-4
V: TRBV20-1
size: few
DNA: TGCAGTGCTAGCTGGGCTAATGAAAAACTGTTTTTT
CDR3: CSASWANEKLFF

D: -
J: TRBJ1-5
V: TRBV20-1
size: -
DNA: TGCAGTGCTAGGCCGTTTAGCAATCAGCCCCAGCATTTT
CDR3: CSARPFSNQPQHF

D: -
J: TRBJ2-1
V: TRBV5-1
size: many
DNA: TGCGCCAGCAGCCAAGACTCCCTGGCGAATGAGCAGTTCTTC
CDR3: CASSQDSLANEQFF